The 3 T cell receptor beta chains below were found in one sample sequenced in a study of blood T cell repertoires in COVID-19. TCRdb keeps only in-frame clones here, not all; method: immunoSEQ multiplex PCR. The profile covers about 210,000 clones, with roughly nine tenths appearing a single time and around 0.7% taken by the ten largest. Sequencing was carried out using peripheral blood. These receptor sequences come from a man in his forties with acute or convalescent COVID-19.

The chain joins TRBV19 to TRBJ1-2; a weak D match, TRBD1 (5 bases). Trimming shortened V by 9 bases and J by 2 bases, and 19 bases separated the two germline ends. Per the germline V gene, CDR1 is LNHDA and CDR2 is SQIVND (reference sequence). This CDR3 region has 15 residues. The CDR3 coding sequence is TGTGCCAGCATAACGCTCAGGTGGGGCAACTATGGCTACACCTTC. Translating gives CASITLRWGNYGYTF.

J is TRBJ1-1 and V is TRBV27, with a weak D call TRBD1 (5 bases). Germline V CDR1 and CDR2: MNHEY, SMNVEV (reference sequence). This CDR3 is built from 14 residues. V was shortened by 6 bases and J by 4 bases, with 15 bases between the two germline ends. The CDR3 loop is CASRTLREGTEAFF. In DNA form, the CDR3 reads TGTGCCAGCAGAACCCTCAGGGAAGGCACTGAAGCTTTCTTT.

The J gene is TRBJ2-5, the V gene TRBV5-1, with TRBD1 matching over 8 bases. The CDR3 is 14 residues long. J was trimmed by 2 bases and V by 7 bases; bases with no gene match: 7. Germline CDR1 is SGHRS and CDR2 is YFSETQ. CDR3 sequence: CASLPGTGQETQYF. DNA of the CDR3: TGCGCCAGCCTTCCCGGGACAGGACAAGAGACCCAGTACTTC.